This entry is about one T cell receptor beta chain. Researchers prepared the TCRbeta library using unique molecular identifiers, the study reports. TCRdb called the PCR reads again in MiXCR, with one record for every CDR3 protein. The table includes 500,000 to 600,000 distinct CDR3 sequences, roughly 18% detected once. The sample originates from a study of T-cell reconstitution after alpha-beta-depleted transplantation in children. CDR3 size: 13 residues. Germline V gives CDR1 SEHNR, CDR2 FQNEAQ (reference sequence). V dropped 4 bases and J dropped 7 bases, with 14 bases sitting between them. The chain links TRBV7-9 to TRBJ2-7, with D perhaps TRBD1 or TRBD2 (5 bases each). Material: PBMCs from the stem cell graft donor, obtained from the stem cell graft. This TCR was recovered from a human donor who donated a stem cell graft to a child with acute lymphoblastic leukemia. CDR3 in DNA: TGTGCCAGCAGCTCCCCCGGGACGACGGAGCAGTACTTC. It specifies CASSSPGTTEQYF.